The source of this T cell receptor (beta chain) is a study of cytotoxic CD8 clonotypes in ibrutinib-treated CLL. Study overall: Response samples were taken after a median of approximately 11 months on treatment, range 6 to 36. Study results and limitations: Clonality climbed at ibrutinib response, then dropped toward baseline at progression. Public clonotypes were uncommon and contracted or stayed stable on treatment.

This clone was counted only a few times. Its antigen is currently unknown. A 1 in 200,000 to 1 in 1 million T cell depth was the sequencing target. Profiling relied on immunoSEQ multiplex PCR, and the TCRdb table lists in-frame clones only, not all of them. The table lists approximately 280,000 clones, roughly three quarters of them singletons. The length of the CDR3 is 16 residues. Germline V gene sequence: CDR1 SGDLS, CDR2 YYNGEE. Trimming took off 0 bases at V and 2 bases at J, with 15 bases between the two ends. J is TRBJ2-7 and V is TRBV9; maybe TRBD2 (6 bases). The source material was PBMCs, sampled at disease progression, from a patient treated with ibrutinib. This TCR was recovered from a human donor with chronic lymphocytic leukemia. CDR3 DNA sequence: TGTGCCAGCAGCGTAGGTGGGGGGTCCTCCACCTACGAGCAGTACTTC. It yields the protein CASSVGGGSSTYEQYF.